A selection of T cell receptor beta chains follows, all from one sample in a study of tumor-infiltrating lymphocytes in primary liver carcinoma. TCRdb recomputed calls from the multiplex PCR reads with MiXCR, one row per CDR3 protein. Here the sample spans 150,000 to 200,000 distinct CDR3 sequences, roughly 80% being singletons. Specimen: tumor tissue from primary liver carcinoma. These TCRs come from a man aged 35 to 55 with primary liver carcinoma and hepatitis B virus infection. The CDR3 runs from the conserved cysteine through the conserved F or W.

j_call v_call cdr3_aa
TRBJ2-3 TRBV4-3 CASNQDGGPTGDRSIDTQYF
TRBJ2-2 TRBV29-1 CSVGTRASNTGELFF
TRBJ2-2 TRBV29-1 CSLGTSEANTGELLF
TRBJ1-1 TRBV29-1 CIVATGWGMNSEAFF
TRBJ2-3 TRBV7-4 CASSLEGGSDMQYF
TRBJ2-1 TRBV11-2 CASSLVGFSSSYNELLF
TRBJ2-1 TRBV29-1 CSVDLRVHEQFF
TRBJ2-7 TRBV5-4 CASSPTGTGINGQCF
TRBJ2-5 TRBV12-3/TRBV12-4 CASSLAGIEETQYF
TRBJ2-3 TRBV11-2 CASSRRGTGNTDMQYF
TRBJ2-2 TRBV11-2 CGSSQGVAWELFF
TRBJ2-7 TRBV4-3 CASSQGGGSYEQYF
TRBJ2-1 TRBV4-1 CASSPLIPSGSENEQFF
TRBJ2-6 TRBV6-1 CASSARDTISGVNVLTF
TRBJ2-1 TRBV29-1 CSVGLGAYKEQIF
TRBJ2-5 TRBV11-3 CGSSLGTGKRVTQYF
TRBJ2-3 TRBV6-1 CASSGNNGDTQYF
TRBJ1-2 TRBV12-3/TRBV12-4 CASSQTGQDYGYTF
TRBJ2-1 TRBV30 CALSEGSSGANEQFF
TRBJ2-7 TRBV6-1 CAGDMAEYEQYF
TRBJ2-7 TRBV29-1 CNVVDAPGEQYF
TRBJ2-2 TRBV10-3 CAMSDGTSGPANTGELFF
TRBJ2-5 TRBV4-3 CASSQVLTASQYF
TRBJ1-6 TRBV6-4 CATSDGNYNSPLHF
TRBJ2-1 TRBV7-9 CASNDGLSENYEQFF
TRBJ2-7 TRBV12-3/TRBV12-4 CASSLCGQGRSYGQYF
TRBJ2-7 TRBV10-3 CVISDPSLRNDRAYEQYF
TRBJ2-7 TRBV6-1 CASSEGTSWSYEQYF
TRBJ1-2 TRBV11-2 CASSLSGVSGYTF
TRBJ2-5 TRBV4-1 CASSQDHDGGGQETHYF
TRBJ2-7 TRBV30 CASSVIRAGGYYGEQYF
TRBJ2-1 TRBV6-1 CASWRDKGDKQFF
TRBJ1-1 TRBV18 CTSSPTRDCLNTEAFF
TRBJ2-1 TRBV4-2 CTSSQRGLYNGEFF
TRBJ2-7 TRBV29-1 CSAMTSDGTPYEQYF